What follows are 30 T cell receptor beta chains derived from one specimen sequenced in a study of T cell clonality in common variable immunodeficiency. Generated by immunoSEQ multiplex PCR, the TCRdb table keeps only in-frame clones and is missing some. The sample has about 60,000 clones, none seen only once. Input material: peripheral blood mononuclear cells. All receptors come from a person between 18 and 69 years old in good health.

This clone has ten or more counts. From the germline J gene comes the end of the CDR3, since the read stops 3 residues before it. The rearrangement links TRBV5-5 to TRBJ2-2; maybe TRBD1 (5 bases). Trimming shortened V by 2 bases and J by 3 bases, and 8 bases separated the two germline ends. Germline CDR1 SGHKS, CDR2 YYEKEE (reference sequence). This CDR3 spans 14 amino acids. The CDR3 loop is CASSFPTDTGELFF. The DNA read from the CDR3 is TGTGCCAGCAGCTTCCCGACAGACACCGGGGAG.

This clone was counted many times. The missing CDR3 end, 3 residues past where the read stops, is filled in from the germline J gene. This chain joins TRBV18 and TRBJ2-4; 14 bases fit TRBD2. Germline values: CDR1 KGHSH, CDR2 LQKENI. The V gene end was trimmed by 3 bases and the J gene end by 3 bases; junction bases not matched to a gene: 4. The CDR3 loop spans 17 amino acids. The sequenced part of the CDR3 DNA is TGTGCCAGCTCACCCCTCGGACTAGCGGGGGGCAAAAACATT. Its protein is CASSPLGLAGGKNI. The full CDR3 sequence reads CASSPLGLAGGKNIQYF.

This clone was counted at least ten times. Coverage ceases 3 residues before the CDR3 finishes, and the germline J gene fills in the end. The chain couples TRBV5-1 to TRBJ2-5, with D hard to call. The CDR3 consists of 15 residues. V shed 1 base and J shed 6 bases, with 16 bases lying between them. Per germline, CDR1 SGHRS and CDR2 YFSETQ. The chain's CDR3 is CASSLPQSRKKTQYF. Partial CDR3 DNA: TGCGCCAGCAGCTTGCCACAATCCCGCAAAAAGACC.

At least ten counts were recorded for this clone. From the germline J gene comes the end of the CDR3, since the read stops 3 residues before it. The chain carries TRBV7-3 and TRBJ2-7; D remains ambiguous. Germline loops: CDR1 SGHTA, CDR2 FQGTGA. The CDR3 sequence is 14 residues long. Trimming took off 2 bases at V and 3 bases at J, with 11 bases between the two ends. The sequenced part of the CDR3 DNA is TGTGCCAGCAGCTTATCTGCAGGAGACTACGAG. Translating it yields CASSLSAGDYE. The whole CDR3 region reads CASSLSAGDYEQYF.

This clone was seen at least ten times. The read ends 3 residues shy of where the CDR3 ends; the end is completed using the germline J gene. The chain joins TRBV5-4 to TRBJ2-3; the D gene is possibly TRBD2 (7 bases). V lost 3 bases, J lost 4 bases, and 18 bases lay in between. The germline CDR1 and CDR2 sequences are SGHNT and YYREEE (reference sequence). The CDR3 length is 16 residues. The covered CDR3 bases are TGTGCCAGCAGCTCCCAGAGGGGGGGGGCCGCAGATACG. Amino acid sequence: CASSSQRGGAADT. The entire CDR3 sequence reads CASSSQRGGAADTQYF.

Ten or more counts support this clone. The CDR3 extends 3 residues past the end of the read, so its final part is completed from the germline J gene. J is TRBJ2-1 and V is TRBV6-1; D is unresolved. Per the germline V gene, CDR1 is MNHNS and CDR2 is SASEGT. The CDR3 sequence is 15 residues long. The V gene lost 1 base and the J gene lost 6 bases, with 13 bases spanning the gap. The CDR3: CASSEVSSGGNEQFF. The sequenced part of the CDR3 DNA is TGTGCCAGCAGTGAAGTGAGTAGTGGTGGCAATGAG.

This clone was found many times. The read halts 3 residues ahead of the CDR3 end, with the missing end drawn from the germline J gene. This chain uses TRBV5-1 with TRBJ2-7; D is undetermined. Trimming cost V 1 base and J 3 bases, with 8 bases left between them. The germline CDR1 and CDR2 sequences are SGHRS and YFSETQ. The CDR3 has 13 residues. The CDR3 is CASSLNVDYEQYF. CDR3 DNA, as far as it was read: TGCGCCAGCAGCTTGAACGTAGACTACGAG. Combining the CDR3 with reference TRBV5-1 and TRBJ2-7 gives the whole variable domain KAGVTQTPRYLIKTRGQQVTLSCSPISGHRSVSWYQQTPGQGLQFLFEYFSETQRNKGNFPGRFSGRQFSNSRSEMNVSTLELGDSALYLCASSLNVDYEQYFGPGTRLTVT.

This clone was seen many times. The CDR3 bases that were read are TGTGCCAGCAGCTCAGGACATAATAGCAATCAGCCC. This encodes CASSSGHNSNQP. From start to end, the CDR3 is CASSSGHNSNQPQHF. V and J are TRBV5-5 and TRBJ1-5; perhaps TRBD1 as D (5 bases). The read ends 3 residues shy of where the CDR3 ends; the end is completed using the germline J gene. Per the germline V gene, CDR1 is SGHKS and CDR2 is YYEKEE (reference sequence). Trimming took 3 bases from V and 0 from J, leaving 10 bases between them. The CDR3 runs 15 residues.

The sample holds many counts of this clone. The read comes to an end 3 residues before the CDR3 does, leaving the germline J gene to fill in the end. This chain links TRBV4-2 with TRBJ2-3, with TRBD1 matching over 7 bases. Per germline, CDR1 LGHNA and CDR2 YNFKEQ. J lost 3 bases, V lost 2 bases, and 11 bases had no gene match. This CDR3 is 17 amino acids long. The CDR3 loop is CASSQYKTRGQTDTQYF. The DNA read from the CDR3 is TGTGCCAGCAGCCAATACAAAACTAGGGGGCAGACAGATACG.

This clone was counted many times. The sequence runs out 3 residues before the end of the CDR3; the remainder is reconstructed from the germline J gene. The V call is TRBV6-1, the J call TRBJ2-3, with 7 positions matching TRBD1. Unmatched junction bases numbered 9, after V lost 4 bases and J lost 2 bases. Germline V gene data show CDR1 as MNHNS and CDR2 as SASEGT. The CDR3 runs to 16 residues. The DNA read from the CDR3 is TGTGCCAGCAGTGGATCGACAGGGACCATCACAGATACG. It translates to CASSGSTGTITDT. The whole CDR3 protein reads CASSGSTGTITDTQYF.

This clone was seen ten or more times. The read gets to within 3 residues of the CDR3 end, and the germline J gene fills in the rest. The chain couples TRBV2 to TRBJ1-6, with 7 positions matching TRBD1. The ends lost 2 bases at V and 8 bases at J; junction bases unmatched: 9. Germline V gene sequence: CDR1 SNHLY, CDR2 FYNNEI. CDR3 size: 16 residues. CDR3 sequence: CASSEPPVRGYSPLHF. CDR3 DNA (partial): TGTGCCAGCAGTGAACCGCCCGTCAGGGGGTATTCACCC.

Only a few counts were recorded for this clone. The read ends 3 residues early relative to the CDR3; the germline J gene fills the gap. The chain couples TRBV10-2 to TRBJ2-2; 7 nucleotides line up with TRBD1. The V gene's germline CDR1 is WSHSY and CDR2 SAAADI. J gave up 1 base and V 6 bases, and 8 bases lay outside the gene matches. The length of the CDR3 is 16 residues. The sequenced part of the CDR3 DNA is TGCGCCAGCAGAGAAAGGGGGCTCCAGAACACCGGGGAG. Its protein product is CASRERGLQNTGE. In full, the CDR3 is CASRERGLQNTGELFF.

This clone has ten or more counts. Coverage ceases 3 residues before the CDR3 finishes, and the germline J gene fills in the end. The chain links TRBV28 to TRBJ1-1; D remains ambiguous. CDR1 MDHEN and CDR2 SYDVKM come from the germline V gene. The CDR3 spans 11 residues. Trimming left V 6 bases short and J 2 bases short, with 4 bases between. The covered CDR3 bases are TGTGCCAGCAGGCGTAACACTGAA. As protein: CASRRNTE. The entire CDR3 is CASRRNTEAFF.

This clone was picked up many times. The CDR3 end falls 3 residues outside the read, so it is completed with the germline J gene. V is TRBV30 and J is TRBJ1-2; 12 positions agree with TRBD1. Germline-derived CDR1 and CDR2 are GTSNPN and SVGIG (reference sequence). This CDR3 has 16 amino acids. With 3 bases clipped from V and 4 bases from J, the junction kept 9 bases outside the gene matches. The covered CDR3 bases are TGTGCCTGGAGGGGCAACCGGGACAGGGGGCTCTATGGC. Its protein product is CAWRGNRDRGLYG. The complete CDR3 protein is CAWRGNRDRGLYGYTF.

This clone was detected ten times or more. Sequencing ends 3 residues short of the CDR3 end; the germline J gene provides the rest. The rearrangement links TRBV7-2 to TRBJ2-2; D is possibly TRBD1 (5 bases). CDR3 length: 14 amino acids. With 5 bases removed from V and 4 bases from J, the gap between germline ends came to 11 bases. CDR1 SGHTA and CDR2 FQGNSA come from the germline V gene. This CDR3 is CASSLGGATGELFF. The DNA read from the CDR3 is TGTGCCAGCAGCCTAGGTGGGGCCACCGGGGAG.

This clone was counted many times. The CDR3 goes on 3 residues after the read ends, and that part is filled in from the germline J gene. The chain links TRBV7-9 to TRBJ1-6; D may be TRBD1 (6 bases). Trimming pared 11 bases from V and 0 bases from J, leaving 14 bases between. CDR3 size: 15 residues. Germline CDR1 is SEHNR and CDR2 is FQNEAQ (reference sequence). Partial CDR3 DNA: TGTGCCGGAGATTCAGGGGACTCCTATAATTCACCC. Residues: CAGDSGDSYNSP. The entire CDR3 protein reads CAGDSGDSYNSPLHF.

The sample holds many counts of this clone. The read terminates 3 residues before the CDR3 end, so the remaining end is supplied by the germline J gene. The rearrangement joins TRBV30 to TRBJ2-1; 9 bases map to TRBD2. The CDR3 spans 14 residues. Germline CDR1 and CDR2: GTSNPN and SVGIG (reference sequence). Trimming cost V 0 bases and J 7 bases; bases outside gene matches: 4. This CDR3 reads CAWSVGTSLNEQFF. The part of the CDR3 DNA that was read is TGTGCCTGGAGTGTGGGGACTAGCCTGAATGAG.

Turning to this clone: The observed sequence ends 3 residues before the CDR3 terminus, with the missing tail filled in from the germline J gene. The rearrangement joins TRBV10-2 to TRBJ1-1; 11 bases agree with TRBD1. Germline values: CDR1 WSHSY, CDR2 SAAADI. The CDR3 has 13 residues. The trim removed 8 bases at V and 3 bases at J, leaving 2 bases unmatched. Incomplete CDR3 DNA: TGCGCCAGCTCGGACAGGGGGCACACTGAA. As protein: CASSDRGHTE. The full CDR3 reads CASSDRGHTEAFF.

This clone was found many times. Read sequence stops 3 residues before the CDR3 end, and the germline J gene provides the missing end. This chain links TRBV30 with TRBJ1-2; D is unresolved. The CDR3 sequence is 13 residues long. The V end was cut by 0 bases, the J end by 3 bases, with 8 bases between. From germline, CDR1 is GTSNPN and CDR2 SVGIG (reference sequence). The CDR3 reads CAWSVRLDYGYTF. CDR3 DNA (partial): TGTGCCTGGAGTGTCAGATTGGACTATGGC.

The table lists this clone with many counts. Sequencing ends 3 residues short of the CDR3 end; the germline J gene provides the rest. V gene TRBV5-1 combines with J gene TRBJ2-7, with TRBD1 as a possible D gene (5 bases). CDR3 length equals 14 residues. The V gene lost 0 bases and the J gene lost 1 base, with 8 bases spanning the gap. CDR1 and CDR2 (germline): SGHRS, YFSETQ. CDR3 bases read: TGCGCCAGCAGCTTGGGGCCAGGGTCCTACGAG. As protein: CASSLGPGSYE. The entire CDR3 protein is CASSLGPGSYEQYF.

This clone was observed many times. The missing CDR3 end, 3 residues past where the read stops, is filled in from the germline J gene. This chain uses TRBV19 with TRBJ1-3, with D maybe TRBD1 (5 bases). The CDR3 is 16 residues long. The germline gives CDR1 LNHDA, CDR2 SQIVND (reference sequence). The V end lost 7 bases, the J end lost 1 base, and 17 bases lay between the germline ends. This CDR3 is CASTSGGVLSGNTIYF. The sequenced part of the CDR3 DNA is TGTGCCAGTACCTCGGGAGGGGTCCTTTCTGGAAACACC.

This clone was observed at least ten times. CDR3 in amino acids: CASSVVPSTDTQYF. The sequenced part of the CDR3 DNA is TGTGCCAGCAGCGTAGTCCCAAGCACAGATACG. V is TRBV9 and J is TRBJ2-3, with D hard to call. The CDR3 extends 3 residues past the end of the read, so its final part is completed from the germline J gene. V was pared by 0 bases and J by 0 bases, with 5 bases between. CDR1 and CDR2 from the germline V gene are SGDLS and YYNGEE. This CDR3 is built from 14 residues. Combining the CDR3 with reference TRBV9 and TRBJ2-3 gives the whole variable domain DSGVTQTPKHLITATGQRVTLRCSPRSGDLSVYWYQQSLDQGLQFLIQYYNGEERAKGNILERFSAQQFPDLHSELNLSSLELGDSALYFCASSVVPSTDTQYFGPGTRLTVL.

In its sample, this clone was seen many times. CDR3 amino acids: CASSMWGQGNNEQFF. The DNA read from the CDR3 is TGTGCCAGTAGTATGTGGGGACAGGGGAATAATGAG. This chain links TRBV19 with TRBJ2-1; 10 bases match TRBD1. The read halts 3 residues ahead of the CDR3 end, with the missing end drawn from the germline J gene. CDR3 length: 15 amino acids. Losses at the gene ends were 3 bases for V and 7 bases for J; bases not matched to a gene: 6. Germline CDR1 is LNHDA and CDR2 is SQIVND (reference sequence). Supplemented by reference TRBV19 and TRBJ2-1, the full variable domain reads DGGITQSPKYLFRKEGQNVTLSCEQNLNHDAMYWYRQDPGQGLRLIYYSQIVNDFQKGDIAEGYSVSREKKESFPLTVTSAQKNPTAFYLCASSMWGQGNNEQFFGPGTRLTVL.

The covered CDR3 bases are TGTGCCATCAGTGGACAGGGTCACGAG. Translation: CAISGQGHE. The whole CDR3 is CAISGQGHEQYF. This chain links TRBV10-3 with TRBJ2-7, with 7 bases lining up with TRBD1. Sequencing ends 3 residues short of the CDR3 end; the germline J gene provides the rest. V dropped 4 bases and J dropped 5; count of bases not matched to a gene: 2. The germline CDR1 and CDR2 sequences are ENHRY and SYGVKD. This CDR3 spans 12 amino acids.

This clone has at least ten counts. Coverage ceases 3 residues before the CDR3 finishes, and the germline J gene fills in the end. The rearrangement joins TRBV20-1 to TRBJ2-7; 13 bases map to TRBD2. Germline V gene sequence: CDR1 DFQATT, CDR2 SNEGSKA (reference sequence). V shed 5 bases, J shed 0 bases, and the junction held 4 bases outside the gene matches. The CDR3 loop spans 15 amino acids. CDR3 DNA (partial): TGCAGTGCTGTTGGGACTAGCGGGGACTCCTACGAG. Protein: CSAVGTSGDSYE. The entire CDR3 protein reads CSAVGTSGDSYEQYF.

This clone was seen ten or more times. The read ends 3 residues before the CDR3 terminus; that terminus is restored from the germline J gene. The chain joins TRBV7-9 to TRBJ1-4; a weak D match, TRBD1 (5 bases). This CDR3 spans 15 amino acids. The germline V gene has CDR1 SEHNR and CDR2 FQNEAQ (reference sequence). Trimming left V 5 bases short and J 7 bases short, with 17 bases between. The covered CDR3 bases are TGTGCCAGCAGCCCTTCTATTCAGGGTGGTGAAAAA. Encoded protein: CASSPSIQGGEK. The entire CDR3 protein is CASSPSIQGGEKLFF.

This clone came up many times. The read terminates 3 residues ahead of where the CDR3 ends, so the germline J gene completes it. The genes are TRBV10-3 and TRBJ2-7; 10 nucleotides align to TRBD1. In germline, CDR1 is ENHRY, CDR2 SYGVKD. The CDR3 totals 14 residues. The V and J ends lost 6 bases and 2 bases, in that order; junction bases with no gene match: 4. The CDR3 spells CAIRSGQGAYEQYF. Incomplete CDR3 DNA: TGTGCCATCAGGTCAGGACAGGGGGCCTACGAG.

This clone occurred many times. Read data end 3 residues before the CDR3 end; the end is taken from the germline J gene. V is TRBV10-3 and J is TRBJ2-7; D is unclear. V dropped 5 bases and J dropped 3 bases, with 8 bases sitting between them. Germline values: CDR1 ENHRY, CDR2 SYGVKD. The CDR3 length is 12 residues. The sequenced CDR3 bases are TGTGCCATCAGTTTGACTGGCTACGAG. It specifies CAISLTGYE. The whole CDR3 protein reads CAISLTGYEQYF.

This clone was found many times. The CDR3 end is not reached by the read, which stops 3 residues before it; the germline J gene fills it in. This chain connects TRBV29-1 to TRBJ1-2; the D gene is possibly TRBD1 (6 bases). Trimming left V 2 bases short and J 2 bases short, with 9 bases between. The length of the CDR3 is 13 residues. The V gene's germline CDR1 is SQVTM and CDR2 ANQGSEA. Partial CDR3 DNA: TGCAGCGTTGAACTCGGACAGAACTATGGC. It is translated as CSVELGQNYG. The whole CDR3 region reads CSVELGQNYGYTF.

In its sample, this clone was seen many times. The read ends 3 residues shy of where the CDR3 ends; the end is completed using the germline J gene. The chain uses TRBV7-8 and TRBJ1-6; D not certain. Trimming stripped 5 bases from V and 0 bases from J, with 14 bases between. From germline, CDR1 is SGHVS and CDR2 FQNEAQ. CDR3 size: 17 residues. CDR3 DNA, as far as it was read: TGTGCCAGCAGCCCCGAACACACGAGCTCCTATAATTCACCC. It yields the protein CASSPEHTSSYNSP. In full, the CDR3 is CASSPEHTSSYNSPLHF.